This T cell receptor beta chain was profiled in a study of monozygotic twins with inflammatory bowel disease. With regard to this clonotype: Its antigen is not known.

TCRdb reprocessed the 5' RACE reads and reports one entry per CDR3 protein, with no DNA. The sample includes 310,000 or so distinct CDR3 sequences. Study-level results: Among IBD patients, TCRbeta diversity (inverse Simpson) was lower than in healthy co-twins. A lone strong IBD-associated signal or clonotype found no support.

This CDR3 contains 14 residues. Germline V gene data show CDR1 as DFQATT and CDR2 as SNEGSKA (reference sequence). Sequenced input: blood. The chain uses TRBV20-1 and TRBJ1-5; TCRdb gives TRBD1 as the D gene, but with no DNA this cannot be confirmed. The TCR was taken from a human donor with ulcerative colitis or Crohn's disease, or a healthy co-twin of an affected twin (not recorded which). CDR3 amino acids: CSAPGQVENQPQHF.